A selection of T cell receptor beta chains follows, all from one sample in a study of blood T cell repertoires in COVID-19. This table comes from immunoSEQ multiplex PCR, and its TCRdb copy is limited to in-frame clones, with some not included. Of over 40,000 clones listed, approximately 83% were seen once; the top ten hold over 2.5%. Sequencing was performed on peripheral blood. The receptor set was obtained from a woman of 80 years or more with acute or convalescent COVID-19. CDR3s include the opening cysteine and the closing phenylalanine or tryptophan. The order of the fields is V gene, clone size, D gene, J gene, CDR3 protein, CDR3 DNA. The D gene is left open where the match is weak. The size entry is marked missing in some rows and otherwise reads once, few, many or a size class.

TRBV30	few	NA	TRBJ1-1	CAWSYTGGAFF	TGTGCCTGGAGTTACACGGGGGGCGCTTTCTTT
TRBV2	NA	NA	TRBJ1-1	CASKLNTEAFF	TGTGCCAGCAAGCTGAACACTGAAGCTTTCTTT
TRBV3-1/TRBV3-2	NA	TRBD2	TRBJ2-3	CASSPTGTSLNSQYF	TGTGCCAGCAGCCCGACCGGGACTAGCCTCAATTCGCAGTATTTT
TRBV9	NA	TRBD2	TRBJ2-4	CASSPQAGLKNIQYF	TGTGCCAGCAGCCCTCAAGCGGGACTAAAAAACATTCAGTACTTC
TRBV5-1	NA	NA	TRBJ1-2	CASSTSTGDGYTF	TGCGCCAGCAGCACCTCGACAGGCGATGGCTACACCTTC
TRBV6-5	NA	NA	TRBJ1-1	CASHTGRKAFF	TGTGCCAGCCACACAGGGCGGAAAGCTTTCTTT
TRBV9	once	NA	TRBJ2-2	CASSPRFGGNSGELFF	TGTGCCAGCAGCCCCCGGTTTGGAGGTAATTCCGGGGAGCTGTTTTTT
TRBV15	NA	NA	TRBJ2-2	CATSRDPLSNTGELFF	TGTGCCACCAGCAGAGATCCACTTTCTAACACCGGGGAGCTGTTTTTT
TRBV5-5	NA	TRBD1	TRBJ2-7	CASSSQTGTYEQYF	TGTGCCAGCAGCTCCCAGACAGGGACGTACGAGCAGTACTTC
TRBV19	NA	NA	TRBJ2-6	CASRRGGSSGANVLTF	TGTGCCAGCCGACGTGGAGGAAGCTCTGGGGCCAACGTCCTGACTTTC
TRBV11-2	few	NA	TRBJ2-6	CASTLTGANVLTF	TGTGCCAGCACCCTAACCGGGGCCAACGTCCTGACTTTC
TRBV3-1/TRBV3-2	NA	NA	TRBJ2-2	CASSHGGTGELFF	TGTGCCAGCAGCCACGGAGGTACCGGGGAGCTGTTTTTT
TRBV19	NA	TRBD1	TRBJ1-1	CASSSPGQGGTEAFF	TGTGCCAGTAGTTCACCGGGACAGGGAGGCACTGAAGCTTTCTTT
TRBV25-1	NA	NA	TRBJ2-5	CASSEYKAEGTQYF	TGTGCCAGCAGTGAATATAAGGCGGAAGGGACCCAGTACTTC
TRBV7-6	NA	TRBD1	TRBJ2-5	CASSPMGQTQGETQYF	TGTGCCAGCAGCCCGATGGGACAGACGCAGGGAGAGACCCAGTACTTC
TRBV5-4	once	TRBD1	TRBJ2-1	CASSSQGLQYNEQFF	TGTGCCAGCAGCTCACAGGGGTTGCAGTACAATGAGCAGTTCTTC
TRBV19	NA	NA	TRBJ2-3	CASSRTISADTQYF	TGTGCCAGTAGTCGCACGATAAGCGCAGATACGCAGTATTTT
TRBV5-1	NA	NA	TRBJ1-1	CASSLGGGRPLNTEAFF	TGCGCCAGCAGCTTGGGGGGGGGAAGGCCCCTGAACACTGAAGCTTTCTTT
TRBV4-1	NA	NA	TRBJ1-1	CASSQRDTLRAAFF	TGCGCCAGCAGCCAAAGGGACACCCTAAGGGCGGCTTTCTTT
TRBV6-6	NA	NA	TRBJ1-1	CASSYEGYTEAFF	TGTGCCAGCAGTTACGAGGGATACACTGAAGCTTTCTTT
TRBV5-1	NA	NA	TRBJ1-1	CASSLQTGNTEAFF	TGCGCCAGCAGCTTGCAAACAGGGAATACTGAAGCTTTCTTT
TRBV7-6	NA	TRBD2	TRBJ2-2	CASSLVLAGVLTELFF	TGTGCCAGCAGCTTAGTCCTAGCGGGGGTTCTTACGGAGCTGTTTTTT
TRBV7-2	NA	TRBD1	TRBJ2-7	CASSLGARTGTDEQYF	TGTGCCAGCAGCTTAGGGGCGCGGACAGGGACCGACGAGCAGTACTTC
TRBV4-2	NA	NA	TRBJ1-4	CASSQTGLGATNEKLFF	TGTGCCAGCAGCCAGACAGGCCTAGGAGCAACTAATGAAAAACTGTTTTTT
TRBV21-1	NA	NA	TRBJ1-1	CASSKVGTAFNTEAFF	TGTGCCAGCAGCAAAGTAGGAACAGCCTTTAACACTGAAGCTTTCTTT
TRBV6-6	NA	TRBD2	TRBJ2-1	CASSYTERGEQFF	TGTGCCAGCAGTTACACGGAGCGGGGGGAGCAGTTCTTC
TRBV2	once	TRBD2	TRBJ2-2	CASSNGLAGVGELFF	TGTGCCAGCAGCAACGGACTAGCGGGGGTCGGGGAGCTGTTTTTT
TRBV30	few	TRBD1	TRBJ1-5	CAWSPGTGNQPQHF	TGTGCCTGGAGTCCCGGGACAGGTAATCAGCCCCAGCATTTT
TRBV9	NA	TRBD2	TRBJ2-1	CASSASGGLSYNEQFF	TGTGCCAGCAGTGCTAGCGGGGGCCTCTCCTACAATGAGCAGTTCTTC
TRBV5-5	NA	NA	TRBJ1-2	CASSLDRSYGYTF	TGTGCCAGCAGCTTGGACAGGTCCTATGGCTACACCTTC
TRBV2	once	TRBD2	TRBJ2-3	CASSAGLAGGQVSTDTQYF	TGTGCCAGCAGTGCTGGACTAGCGGGGGGGCAAGTAAGCACAGATACGCAGTATTTT
TRBV27	NA	NA	TRBJ1-2	CASSPPQGTYGYTF	TGTGCCAGCAGCCCCCCTCAGGGGACCTATGGCTACACCTTC
TRBV5-1	NA	TRBD1	TRBJ2-2	CASSLKGQGVGELFF	TGCGCCAGCAGCCTGAAAGGACAGGGCGTCGGGGAGCTGTTTTTT
TRBV6-2/TRBV6-3	NA	NA	TRBJ2-6	CASSYGGTWANVLTF	TGTGCCAGCAGTTATGGAGGGACCTGGGCCAACGTCCTGACTTTC
TRBV5-4	NA	NA	TRBJ2-6	CASSPGTISGANVLTF	TGTGCCAGCAGCCCTGGGACAATCTCTGGGGCCAACGTCCTGACTTTC
TRBV9	NA	TRBD1	TRBJ1-6	CASSVSGQASSYNSPLHF	TGTGCCAGCAGCGTATCGGGACAGGCGAGCTCCTATAATTCACCCCTCCACTTT
TRBV5-6	once	NA	TRBJ1-1	CASSSGQRNTEAFF	TGTGCCAGCAGCTCAGGACAGAGGAACACTGAAGCTTTCTTT
TRBV6-5	NA	NA	TRBJ1-3	CASSYSGGLGNTIYF	TGTGCCAGCAGTTACTCGGGGGGGCTTGGAAACACCATATATTTT
TRBV19	NA	TRBD2	TRBJ2-5	CASSIMASGGGLEQETQYF	TGTGCCAGTAGTATAATGGCTAGCGGGGGGGGCCTGGAACAAGAGACCCAGTACTTC
TRBV19	NA	NA	TRBJ1-1	CASRREMGTEAFF	TGTGCCAGTAGGCGGGAGATGGGCACTGAAGCTTTCTTT
TRBV6-5	NA	NA	TRBJ2-7	CASRILASSYEQYF	TGTGCCAGCAGGATACTAGCATCCTCCTACGAGCAGTACTTC
TRBV5-8	NA	TRBD2	TRBJ2-2	CASSQMASSGGHTGELFF	TGTGCCAGCAGCCAAATGGCATCTAGCGGGGGACACACCGGGGAGCTGTTTTTT
TRBV19	NA	NA	TRBJ1-2	CASSSQGGSGYGYTF	TGTGCCAGTAGTAGTCAGGGAGGATCGGGCTATGGCTACACCTTC
TRBV9	NA	TRBD1	TRBJ1-3	CASSAEGQGAGNTIYF	TGTGCCAGCAGCGCTGAGGGACAGGGGGCTGGAAACACCATATATTTT
TRBV7-8	NA	NA	TRBJ2-2	CASTRRTGELFF	TGTGCCAGCACCCGGAGGACCGGGGAGCTGTTTTTT
TRBV3-1/TRBV3-2	NA	NA	TRBJ1-2	CASSQARRTFYGYTF	TGTGCCAGCAGCCAAGCAAGGAGGACCTTTTATGGCTACACCTTC
TRBV3-1/TRBV3-2	NA	TRBD2	TRBJ2-1	CASSQGSGTSGHESFF	TGTGCCAGCAGCCAAGGGTCCGGGACTAGCGGGCATGAGTCGTTCTTC
TRBV2	few	TRBD1	TRBJ1-3	CASSEDRGRGNTIYF	TGTGCCAGCAGTGAAGACAGGGGGCGAGGAAACACCATATATTTT
TRBV5-1	NA	NA	TRBJ1-6	CASSSGEGIYSPLHF	TGCGCCAGCAGCAGTGGGGAGGGAATCTATTCACCCCTCCACTTT
TRBV2	NA	TRBD1	TRBJ1-4	CASSLNRHTGTDNEKLFF	TGTGCCAGCAGCCTCAACCGCCACACCGGGACAGACAATGAAAAACTGTTTTTT
TRBV9	NA	TRBD1	TRBJ2-7	CASSRQGPLEQYF	TGTGCCAGCAGCCGACAGGGCCCCCTGGAGCAGTACTTC
TRBV19	NA	TRBD1	TRBJ1-5	CASSGQGKYQPQHF	TGTGCCAGTAGCGGACAGGGAAAATATCAGCCCCAGCATTTT
TRBV27	NA	NA	TRBJ2-5	CASSLVSGGGRETQYF	TGTGCCAGCAGTTTAGTTAGTGGGGGGGGCCGGGAGACCCAGTACTTC
TRBV27	NA	TRBD1	TRBJ1-2	CASSLSLLTGTGGGYTF	TGTGCCAGCAGTTTATCCCTCCTAACCGGGACAGGGGGAGGCTACACCTTC